The 10 T cell receptor beta chains in this list originate from one sample, sequenced in a study of T cells in women clearing cervical HPV infection. Assay: immunoSEQ multiplex PCR; the TCRdb copy retains only in-frame clones and omits some. This sample carries some 16,000 clones, with over 8.5% going to the ten biggest clones. The sequenced sample consisted of blood buffy coat. The source of these receptors is a woman between 18 and 69 years old with a cervical HPV16 infection that either progressed to CIN3+ or cleared (not recorded which).

Comment on this clone: Read coverage stops 3 residues before the CDR3 terminus; the germline J gene supplies the remainder. The chain uses TRBV20-1 and TRBJ1-5, with D perhaps matching TRBD1 (5 bases). Germline V gene sequence: CDR1 DFQATT, CDR2 SNEGSKA (reference sequence). The V and J ends lost 3 bases and 3 bases respectively, with 12 bases between them. The CDR3 is made up of 14 amino acids. This CDR3 reads CSASGFRDNQPQHF. Incomplete CDR3 DNA: TGCAGTGCTAGTGGTTTCAGGGACAATCAGCCC.

Concerning this clone: The sequenced fragment ends 3 residues before the CDR3 boundary, so the rest is inferred from the germline J gene. The chain carries TRBV29-1 and TRBJ2-2; the D gene is possibly TRBD2 (6 bases). V gave up 7 bases and J gave up 4 bases, with 16 bases separating them. This CDR3 is built from 14 residues. Germline V gene sequence: CDR1 SQVTM, CDR2 ANQGSEA. CDR3 bases read: TGCAGCGCAGGGCGACTAGAGGGCACCGGGGAG. Translated: CSAGRLEGTGE. The whole CDR3 sequence is CSAGRLEGTGELFF.

To note about this clone: The read falls 3 residues short of the CDR3 end, and the missing part is taken from the germline J gene. This chain uses TRBV5-4 with TRBJ2-1, with TRBD1 matching over 7 bases. V gave up 2 bases and J gave up 5 bases; unmatched junction bases: 7. This CDR3 region has 15 residues. CDR1 SGHNT and CDR2 YYREEE come from the germline V gene (reference sequence). Here the CDR3 reads CASSFPRGRNNEQFF. The part of the CDR3 DNA that was read is TGTGCCAGCAGCTTTCCCAGGGGGAGAAACAATGAG.

Turning to this clone: The read terminates 3 residues ahead of where the CDR3 ends, so the germline J gene completes it. The chain carries TRBV7-2 and TRBJ1-5, with D perhaps TRBD1 (5 bases). V lost 2 bases, J lost 2 bases, and 7 bases lay in between. Germline-derived CDR1 and CDR2 are SGHTA and FQGNSA. This CDR3 spans 14 amino acids. This chain's CDR3 is CASSLTRGNQPQHF. The covered CDR3 bases are TGTGCCAGCAGCTTAACCAGGGGCAATCAGCCC. The complete variable domain, with remaining parts taken from reference TRBV7-2 and TRBJ1-5, reads GAGVSQSPSNKVTEKGKDVELRCDPISGHTALYWYRQSLGQGLEFLIYFQGNSAPDKSGLPSDRFSAERTGGSVSTLTIQRTQQEDSAVYLCASSLTRGNQPQHFGDGTRLSIL.

With respect to this clone: The CDR3 is cut off 3 residues early in the read; its end comes from the germline J gene. This chain connects TRBV14 to TRBJ1-2; D possibly corresponds to TRBD1 (6 bases). The CDR3 covers 15 residues. Deletions cut 0 bases from V and 3 bases from J, with 11 bases between. Germline loops: CDR1 SGHDN, CDR2 FVKESK. The CDR3 bases that were read are TGTGCCAGCAGCCAAGAGGGCGCAGGGGACTATGGC. Encoded protein: CASSQEGAGDYG. The full CDR3 protein reads CASSQEGAGDYGYTF.

As regards this clone: The read stops 3 residues short of the end of the CDR3; the missing end is completed from the germline J gene. V is TRBV2 and J is TRBJ1-4, with D possibly being TRBD1 (5 bases). Germline loops: CDR1 SNHLY, CDR2 FYNNEI. Trimming pared 1 base from V and 10 bases from J, leaving 16 bases between. CDR3 length: 15 amino acids. CDR3 protein: CASSEEGSSRGKLFF. Incomplete CDR3 DNA: TGTGCCAGCAGTGAAGAGGGCAGCTCTAGGGGAAAA.

Notes on this clone: The read halts 3 residues ahead of the CDR3 end, with the missing end drawn from the germline J gene. The genes are TRBV19 and TRBJ1-4; the match to TRBD1 covers 7 bases. V shed 3 bases, J shed 4 bases, and the junction held 5 bases outside the gene matches. The CDR3 spans 15 residues. In germline, CDR1 is LNHDA, CDR2 SQIVND (reference sequence). CDR3 bases read: TGTGCCAGTAGTATTGGGGGGACAGTTAATGAAAAA. This gives the protein CASSIGGTVNEK. The full CDR3 protein reads CASSIGGTVNEKLFF.

Concerning this clone itself: The read halts 3 residues ahead of the CDR3 end, with the missing end drawn from the germline J gene. The chain employs TRBV20-1 and TRBJ2-5; D remains unclear. Looked up from germline, CDR1 is DFQATT and CDR2 is SNEGSKA (reference sequence). Trimming removed 3 bases at V and 5 bases at J, with 7 bases between. The CDR3 extends over 11 amino acids. Partial CDR3 DNA: TGCAGTGCTAGTACCGGGGAGACC. Translating gives CSASTGET. The whole CDR3 region reads CSASTGETQYF.

As concerns this clone: The read terminates 3 residues ahead of where the CDR3 ends, so the germline J gene completes it. This chain links TRBV19 with TRBJ1-2; D perhaps matches TRBD1 (5 bases). Germline values: CDR1 LNHDA, CDR2 SQIVND (reference sequence). V was trimmed by 9 bases and J by 4 bases, leaving 18 bases between them. There are 14 residues in the CDR3. CDR3: CASRFGGVGYGYTF. The CDR3 bases that were read are TGTGCCAGCCGGTTTGGGGGGGTTGGCTATGGC.

The part of the CDR3 DNA that was read is TGTGCCAGTATTGGGCGAAACACCGGGGAG. Amino acids: CASIGRNTGE. The full CDR3 is CASIGRNTGELFF. The chain has TRBV19 and TRBJ2-2; D not resolved. The CDR3 end lies 3 residues beyond the end of the read and is filled in from the germline J gene. The V gene lost 7 bases and the J gene lost 2 bases, with 8 bases spanning the gap. The CDR3 spans 13 residues. Germline CDR1 is LNHDA and CDR2 is SQIVND (reference sequence).